This T cell receptor (beta chain) originates from a study of cytomegalovirus exposure and HLA in healthy donors. Study context: HLA-typed donors contributed some 85 million unique TCRs, which were held in an early data release. Study-wide results and caveats: According to the study, about 180 TCR beta chains were cytomegalovirus-associated. In a later analysis, across HLA loci, associated TCR counts were highest for DRB1, lowest for HLA-C. For TCR beta chains, V- and J-gene trimming was later linked to a missense DCLRE1C variant.

Primers included in the PCR were 60 Vbeta and 13 Jbeta primers. Sequencing used immunoSEQ multiplex PCR; TCRdb keeps in-frame clones, though not all of them. The repertoire holds about 170,000 clones, with roughly 80% as singletons. Notes on this clone: Its antigen is still unknown.

The source is a female donor in good health and CMV-seronegative. Sequencing was carried out using PBMCs.

Written as DNA, the CDR3 is TGTGCCAGCAGTATCCCGACAGGGAACTATGGCTACACCTTC. This codes for CASSIPTGNYGYTF. The J gene is TRBJ1-2, the V gene TRBV28; 7 bases are shared with TRBD1. The CDR3 loop spans 14 amino acids. V trimming: 5 bases; J trimming: 2 bases; junction bases outside the gene matches: 5. Germline CDR1 and CDR2: MDHEN and SYDVKM.